Here is one T cell receptor beta chain with its context. The antigen it binds to is not known. No qualities accompany the bases; no much larger clone lies one base away. Whole blood was collected in K2EDTA tubes by collaborating institutions according to the institutions' own protocols. For TCRbeta analysis, collaborator samples were shipped as frozen whole blood, as isolated PBMCs, or as DNA extracted from either sample type. This sample is part of a study of blood T cell repertoires in COVID-19 (dated by TCRdb to about 2020). For context, the study as a whole: Samples from collaborators originated in the United States, Italy and Spain and spanned both the acute and convalescent phases of COVID-19. Deeply sampled blood TCRbeta repertoires from subjects exposed to, actively infected with, or recovered from COVID-19 were included in the dataset. The samples were drawn from two sources: the first 160 participants of the ongoing ImmuneRACE study, and 1,200 or so subjects contributed by 6 global collaborators. The prospective study material was composed of cDNA or gDNA derived from T cells, B-cell-depleted T cells, or PBMCs. The repertoires were made available in a free public database intended to serve as a resource for research on the immune response to SARS-CoV-2. Sample metadata almost always included a de-identified subject ID, COVID-19 status, age in years and sex. Where available, HLA class I and class II types were taken from metadata supplied by the sample provider and were not determined by assay-based typing. Study-wide findings and limitations: The amount of clinical and demographic metadata varied by source and participant and was provided uncurated.

From its cysteine to its phenylalanine, the CDR3 spans 16 amino acids. Just CDR3 DNA is preserved here, 48 bases in frame from base 1. Trimming accounts for 10 bases at V and 4 bases at J, while the number of junction bases matched to no gene is 12. For CDR1 and CDR2, the germline V gene lists WSHSY and SAAADI. The immunoSEQ Assay, a bias-controlled multiplex PCR, was used to amplify TCRbeta CDR3 regions from genomic DNA. On the authors' methods: Within the assay, amplification of reference gene primers was used to estimate how many nucleated cells each sample contained. To quantify the absolute abundance of each unique TCRbeta CDR3 rearrangement, sequence reads were collapsed and filtered. For each sample, productive Simpson clonality was calculated as the square root of Simpson's diversity index over productive rearrangements. The source is immuneACCESS, and TCRdb retained only in-frame sequences with V and J called. Part of the clones is not carried over; for the studies checked, unresolved V genes explain less than half of this, and the remainder is unexplained. V and J calls and clone size are copied from that table; D and trimming were computed from the DNA. Across this sample there are hundreds of thousands of clones, with 86% seen only once. The ten largest account for over 1.1% of the sample.

This receptor was identified in a woman aged 30 to 39 with active or convalescent COVID-19. The chain employs TRBV10-2 and TRBJ2-1, with 11 junctional bases fitting TRBD2. The specimen was peripheral blood. The CDR3 sequence is CANLEDSGRVYNEQFF. The nucleotide sequence reads as follows: TGCGCCAATCTCGAGGATAGCGGGAGGGTGTACAATGAGCAGTTCTTC.